The rows below give T cell receptor beta chains drawn from one sample of a study of metastatic and nonmetastatic thyroid tumors. TCRdb re-called the PCR reads through MiXCR. The sample yields fewer than 40,000 clones, roughly 36% seen once. The specimen sequenced was tumor tissue. The receptors originated from a female donor with papillary thyroid cancer or a benign thyroid nodule (not recorded which). Some clones in this sample may be carry-over from other donors' samples. The CDR3 runs from the conserved cysteine through the conserved F or W. The order of the fields is D gene, clone size, J gene, V gene, CDR3 protein, CDR3 DNA. The D gene is left open where the match is weak. Where a row states a size, it is once, few, many or the class of an expanded clone; other rows omit it.

>.|.|TRBJ2-3|TRBV9
CASSVESGEYTDTQYF
TGTGCCAGCAGCGTAGAATCGGGGGAATACACAGATACGCAGTATTTT
>.|.|TRBJ1-3|TRBV11-2
CASKRGGSENTIYF
TGTGCCAGCAAGAGGGGGGGCAGTGAAAACACCATATATTTT
>TRBD1|.|TRBJ1-3|TRBV6-5
CASSFMTGEGNTIYF
TGTGCCAGCAGTTTTATGACAGGGGAAGGAAACACCATATATTTT
>.|.|TRBJ1-5|TRBV4-1
CASSQEGVWQPQHF
TGCGCCAGCAGCCAAGAAGGGGTCTGGCAGCCCCAGCATTTT
>.|few|TRBJ2-3|TRBV19
CASSKAGPTDTQYF
TGTGCCAGTAGTAAGGCGGGCCCCACAGATACGCAGTATTTT
>.|few|TRBJ2-7|TRBV2
CASSRGGWDEQYF
TGTGCCAGCAGTAGGGGGGGTTGGGACGAGCAGTACTTC
>TRBD2|.|TRBJ2-7|TRBV6-2/TRBV6-3
CASSYSQTSGSSYEQYF
TGTGCCAGCAGTTACTCCCAGACTAGCGGGAGCTCCTACGAGCAGTACTTC
>.|large|TRBJ1-1|TRBV6-1
CASSDLLNTEAFF
TGTGCCAGCAGTGACCTTCTGAACACTGAAGCTTTCTTT
>.|few|TRBJ2-3|TRBV5-1
CASSLEQLARTDTQYF
TGCGCCAGCAGCTTGGAACAGCTCGCTAGGACAGATACGCAGTATTTT
>TRBD2|.|TRBJ2-5|TRBV10-3
CAISSGTQETQYF
TGTGCCATTTCTAGCGGTACCCAAGAGACCCAGTACTTC
>.|.|TRBJ2-7|TRBV13
CASRKQGPPQYEQYF
TGTGCCAGCAGAAAACAGGGTCCCCCGCAATACGAGCAGTACTTC